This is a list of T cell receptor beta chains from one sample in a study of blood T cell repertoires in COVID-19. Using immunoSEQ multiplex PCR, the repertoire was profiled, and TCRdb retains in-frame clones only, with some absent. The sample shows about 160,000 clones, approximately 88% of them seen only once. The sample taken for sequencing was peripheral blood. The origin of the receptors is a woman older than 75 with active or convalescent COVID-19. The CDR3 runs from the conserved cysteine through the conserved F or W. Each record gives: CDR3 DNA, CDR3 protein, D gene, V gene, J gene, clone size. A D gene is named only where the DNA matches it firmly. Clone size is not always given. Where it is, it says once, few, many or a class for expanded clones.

TGTGCCAGCAGTTATGCCAGCTCTGGAAACACCATATATTTT	CASSYASSGNTIYF	-	TRBV6-1	TRBJ1-3	once
TGTGCCAGCAGCTTAGATGGGACAGATGGTCAGCCCCAGCATTTT	CASSLDGTDGQPQHF	TRBD1	TRBV11-2	TRBJ1-5	-
TGCGCCAGCAGTGAGTCGAGGCAGTCGAACACTGAAGCTTTCTTT	CASSESRQSNTEAFF	-	TRBV10-1	TRBJ1-1	-
TGCGCCAGCAGCCAAGATCGGGAACAGGGGAGCTCCTATAATTCACCCCTCCACTTT	CASSQDREQGSSYNSPLHF	TRBD1	TRBV4-1	TRBJ1-6	-
TGCGCCAGCAGCTTGGCTGGCCATGAGCAGTTCTTC	CASSLAGHEQFF	-	TRBV5-1	TRBJ2-1	-
TGTGCCAGCAGCTTTAACATTAACACTGAAGCTTTCTTT	CASSFNINTEAFF	-	TRBV5-4	TRBJ1-1	-
TGTGCCAGCAGTTACTATTCACAGGGCTCTGGCTATGGCTACACCTTC	CASSYYSQGSGYGYTF	-	TRBV6-5	TRBJ1-2	few
TGTGCCAGCATGGCGGCCACTGAAGCTTTCTTT	CASMAATEAFF	-	TRBV2	TRBJ1-1	-
TGTGCCAGTAGTGCTAGCGGGGGGGGCACAGATACGCAGTATTTT	CASSASGGGTDTQYF	TRBD2	TRBV19	TRBJ2-3	-
TGCGCCAGCAGCAGGGAGGGCGGAGGCACTGAAGCTTTCTTT	CASSREGGGTEAFF	-	TRBV5-1	TRBJ1-1	-
TGTGCCAGCAGGTTAGCGGGGGATTACAATGAGCAGTTCTTC	CASRLAGDYNEQFF	TRBD2	TRBV27	TRBJ2-1	-
TGTGCCAGCAGCTTAGTAGCCGGGACAGGGTCGGGTGGCTACACCTTC	CASSLVAGTGSGGYTF	TRBD1	TRBV7-2	TRBJ1-2	-
TGTGCCAGTAGTCTGGGACAGTCGTTCTCTGGAAACACCATATATTTT	CASSLGQSFSGNTIYF	TRBD1	TRBV19	TRBJ1-3	few
TGTGCCATCAGCGGACTAGCGGGGGCCCCCACCGGGGAGCTGTTTTTT	CAISGLAGAPTGELFF	TRBD2	TRBV10-3	TRBJ2-2	-
TGTGCCAGCAGCTCAAGACTGAACAATGAGCAGTTCTTC	CASSSRLNNEQFF	-	TRBV11-3	TRBJ2-1	-
TGCGCCAGCCAGCCAGGGGCAGGTAGCTCCTACGAGCAGTACTTC	CASQPGAGSSYEQYF	-	TRBV4-3	TRBJ2-7	-
TGTGCCAGCAGCCTAGACGAGAAATCCTATGGCTACACCTTC	CASSLDEKSYGYTF	-	TRBV5-4	TRBJ1-2	-
TGCGCCAGCAGTTGGACAGAGGAAACCGGGGAGCTGTTTTTT	CASSWTEETGELFF	-	TRBV10-2	TRBJ2-2	many
TGCGCCAGCAGCCAGGTACCAGGGGGTACAGGGTACACCATATATTTT	CASSQVPGGTGYTIYF	TRBD1	TRBV4-1	TRBJ1-3	-
TGTGCCTGGAGGGGGGCGGGCACGGGGCCCCAGCATTTT	CAWRGAGTGPQHF	-	TRBV30	TRBJ1-5	-
TGTGCCAGCAGTGACGGCTTCTATGGCTACACCTTC	CASSDGFYGYTF	-	TRBV6-4	TRBJ1-2	few
TGTGCCAGCAGCCCCACCGGGGTATCAGATACGCAGTATTTT	CASSPTGVSDTQYF	-	TRBV3-1/TRBV3-2	TRBJ2-3	-
TGCGCCAGCAGCTTGGGGACTAGCGGGGGGACGAACACCGGGGAGCTGTTTTTT	CASSLGTSGGTNTGELFF	TRBD2	TRBV5-1	TRBJ2-2	-
TGTGCCAGCAGCCCGGGACAGCAATACAATGAGCAGTTCTTC	CASSPGQQYNEQFF	TRBD1	TRBV7-2	TRBJ2-1	-
TGTGCCAGCAGCCTGGAGGGGGCCAATCGCTACACCTTC	CASSLEGANRYTF	TRBD1	TRBV5-4	TRBJ1-2	-
TGTGCCAGCAGCTCTGACAGGATAGCAACTAATGAAAAACTGTTTTTT	CASSSDRIATNEKLFF	-	TRBV7-8	TRBJ1-4	-
TGTGCCAGCAGCTCATCTCAGGGAAACACTGAAGCTTTCTTT	CASSSSQGNTEAFF	-	TRBV7-2	TRBJ1-1	-
TGTGCCAGCAGCCTTTGGACAGGGCAACCGTATGGCTACACCTTC	CASSLWTGQPYGYTF	TRBD1	TRBV7-2	TRBJ1-2	-
TGTGCCAGCAGAATGGGGGCAGGAGGACTGACCACTGAAGCTTTCTTT	CASRMGAGGLTTEAFF	-	TRBV5-4	TRBJ1-1	-
TGTGCCAGCAGTTTACAGGGGGGAAAGACCCAGTACTTC	CASSLQGGKTQYF	-	TRBV27	TRBJ2-5	once
TGTGCCAGCACCTTGACAGGGGTGGGCAATCAGCCCCAGCATTTT	CASTLTGVGNQPQHF	TRBD1	TRBV7-2	TRBJ1-5	-
TGCGCCAGCAGCCCGCAGGGGGCCCTCTACGAGCAGTACTTC	CASSPQGALYEQYF	TRBD1	TRBV4-3	TRBJ2-7	-
TGTGCCAGCAGCCAAAATTGGGAGGGCACTGAAGCTTTCTTT	CASSQNWEGTEAFF	-	TRBV3-1/TRBV3-2	TRBJ1-1	few
TGTGCCAGCATCCTCACCGGGGAGCTGTTTTTT	CASILTGELFF	-	TRBV5-8	TRBJ2-2	few
TGCAGCACCCGGACAGGCGCGAACACCGGGGAGCTGTTTTTT	CSTRTGANTGELFF	TRBD1	TRBV29-1	TRBJ2-2	-
TGTGCCAGCAGCCTTGGGTTAGCGGGGGCTTTGGAGACCCAGTACTTC	CASSLGLAGALETQYF	TRBD2	TRBV7-6	TRBJ2-5	-
TGCGCCAGCAGCCAGGACAGATCCGGTGAAAAACTGTTTTTT	CASSQDRSGEKLFF	-	TRBV4-3	TRBJ1-4	-
TGTGCCAGCAGCCAAGAGTATTCTGAAGCTTTCTTT	CASSQEYSEAFF	-	TRBV4-2	TRBJ1-1	-
TGTGCCAGCAGCCCCGAAAGGGGGTTCTATGGCTACACCTTC	CASSPERGFYGYTF	-	TRBV27	TRBJ1-2	few
TGTGCCAGCAGCCGGACGTGGGCGGGGGATGAGACCCAGTACTTC	CASSRTWAGDETQYF	TRBD2	TRBV11-2	TRBJ2-5	-
TGTGCCATCAGTGTGGAGGGGGCAGGGAGCAATCAGCCCCAGCATTTT	CAISVEGAGSNQPQHF	TRBD1	TRBV10-3	TRBJ1-5	-
TGTGCCAGCTCTCCAAAGAGAGGGTCGGGTCAGCCCCAGCATTTT	CASSPKRGSGQPQHF	-	TRBV18	TRBJ1-5	-
TGTGCCAGCAGTGCGACCCGAGGTAGTGAGACCCAGTACTTC	CASSATRGSETQYF	-	TRBV6-2/TRBV6-3	TRBJ2-5	-
TGCGCCAGCAGCACCGGACTAGCCTCGGGGTCAGATACGCAGTATTTT	CASSTGLASGSDTQYF	TRBD2	TRBV5-1	TRBJ2-3	-
TGTGCCAGCAGCCAAGAGGGATCGCGGGGGCGAGAGCAGTACTTC	CASSQEGSRGREQYF	-	TRBV3-1/TRBV3-2	TRBJ2-7	few
TGTGCCAGTAGTATAGGACTAGCCGTCAATGAGCAGTTCTTC	CASSIGLAVNEQFF	TRBD2	TRBV19	TRBJ2-1	-
TGCGCCAGCAGCTTAGCGGCCCTAAGCTCCTACGAGCAGTACTTC	CASSLAALSSYEQYF	-	TRBV5-1	TRBJ2-7	-